The source of this TCR beta chain is a study of T cell responses to AZD1222 COVID-19 vaccine (dated by TCRdb to about 2021). For the study in its entirety: AZD1222 recipients with second doses at about 4 weeks or about 12 weeks were pooled, because spike-specific TCR depth and breadth did not differ between schedules. TCR sequencing was performed for about 240 trial participants, of whom some 200 were given two doses of AZD1222 and 26 were given two doses of MenACWY control vaccine. Trial participants were enrolled by age into subgroups of 18-55, 56-69 and 70-plus years, and around 140, 26 and 57 TCR-sequenced participants, respectively, were included in these subgroups.

Overall study outcomes, separate from this receptor: CD4 TCRs associated with the vaccine covered the entire spike protein, and the dominant responses were in regions 160-218 and 743-854. Participants were mostly white British and included more females than males, and it was suggested by the authors that clonal diversity may have been underestimated. Epitopes outside the regions mutated in the B.1.351 and B.1.1.7 variants were reportedly recognized by nearly half of the unique spike-specific TCRs. Conclusions about previously exposed vaccinees were limited because only six AZD1222 recipients were SARS-CoV-2 seropositive at baseline. The 56-69-year group was small, and its depth increase did not reach significance, likely because of low power. After two AZD1222 doses, both the breadth and the depth of spike-specific TCRs were significantly higher than at day 0 and than in MenACWY recipients. Because no samples from the day 14 peak response were available, repertoires could be characterized only after the peak T cell response.

The CDR3 regions of human TCRbeta chains were analyzed by immunosequencing. For the original study's pipeline: Repertoire TCRs were checked for matches against a reference library of SARS-CoV-2-specific TCRs that had been generated using the MIRA antigen-specificity platform. Breadth was defined as the fraction of unique TCRs that were SARS-CoV-2-associated, and depth was defined as the fraction of total T cells that were SARS-CoV-2-associated. Each spike-specific TCR was assigned to its reactive spike region and to a CD4 or CD8 class using the MIRA data. Log10-transformed breadth and depth values were compared by one-way ANOVA with Sidak's multiple comparisons tests. TCRdb carries this immuneACCESS record with in-frame sequences only. Its versions omit some clonotypes, under half of them owing to an unresolved V gene in the studies checked, with the rest unexplained. V and J calls and clone size are as listed in that table; D and trimming were resolved from the DNA. The sample profile shows 130,000 or so clones; more than 85% of them were found once. The ten largest clones represent 5% to 6.5% of the sample.

Trimming takes 5 bases off V and 3 bases off J; junction bases not matched to a gene: 4. CDR1 and CDR2, looked up from the germline V gene (reference sequence), are LNHDA and SQIVND. The CDR3 spans 14 residues, from the cysteine through the phenylalanine. The only DNA kept is the CDR3, 42 bases in frame from the first base. This clone has just one count. Its antigen remains undetermined. Per-base quality was not reported, and no clone a single base away is much larger than it. The label giving this sample's time point can be read as: baseline before first vaccination. Samples from vaccinated people were obtained from the UK trials COV001 and COV002, which included a single-blind randomized controlled phase 2/3 trial of AZD1222 (ChAdOx1 nCoV-19) in healthy adults. For TCRbeta chain sequencing, PBMC samples from trial participants were taken at day 0 and at day 28 after the second dose.

This sample comprised peripheral blood, obtained on day 0 of AZD1222 vaccination. The receptor comes from an adult in good health. The V and J genes are TRBV19 and TRBJ1-5; 7 bases in the junction line up with TRBD1. The bases are TGTGCCAGTAGTCCGGGACAGAACAATCAGCCCCAGCATTTT. It is translated as CASSPGQNNQPQHF.